This T cell receptor beta chain was documented in a study of blood T cells in healthy people across ages. Overall study: Per two T cells, about one barcoded beta molecule was captured through template switching. General study points: Unknown donor CMV status possibly confounded expanded clonotype changes.

Germline-derived CDR1 and CDR2 are SQVTM and ANQGSEA. V was trimmed by 4 bases and J by 3 bases, leaving 18 bases between them. The CDR3 extends over 15 amino acids. A sample-barcoded 5' primer and a J-beta primer mix were used in a second PCR of about 7 to 12 cycles. One entry per CDR3 protein, called by TCRdb with MiXCR from the 5' RACE reads. Among 1.5 million to 1.8 million distinct CDR3 sequences listed, approximately 39% were seen once. As concerns this clonotype: Its target is not known.

Peripheral blood from each donor was collected in a volume of 9.5 to 10 milliliters. Every sample yielded at least 6.5 million isolated PBMCs. The V call is TRBV29-1, the J call TRBJ1-2; D ambiguous. The sequencing input was blood. The clonotype was recovered from a woman younger than 35 in good health. In DNA form, the CDR3 reads TGCAGCGTTGTGGCCAGCCCAGCACGAGACTATGGCTACACCTTC. It encodes CSVVASPARDYGYTF.